Below, one TCR beta chain is given with its context. Antigen specificity is unknown. The data stem from a study of shared clonotypes between healthy human individuals. With V trimmed by 5 bases and J by 2 bases, 4 bases remained unmatched. This CDR3 contains 15 residues. From germline, CDR1 is MNHEY and CDR2 SVGAGI. Overall study findings and caveats: Some clonotypes were shared by all four sorted-subset donors, while others were not shared. The non-shared ones had lower generation probabilities than the shared ones. With a few donors compared, roughly 4.9% of naive CD4 clonotypes were shared.

In the naive CD8 group, cells lacked CD45RO and were positively selected for CCR7, so terminally differentiated effector memory CD45RA+ cells were left out. Donation came from healthy HIV-negative adults that had no recent acute infections or vaccinations. Methods used by the authors: Junction-only sequences without quality scores came from ImmunoSEQ, so filtering differed. Method: immunoSEQ multiplex PCR; TCRdb's copy keeps in-frame clones and lacks some. V, J and clone size reflect that table, while D and trimming were determined from the DNA. The data hold hundreds of thousands of clones, with 95% to 98% observed a single time.

The sequence was collected from a young man in good health. Sequencing was performed on naive CD8+ T cells sorted from blood. The rearrangement uses TRBV6-5 and TRBJ2-1, with 9 bases fitting TRBD1. The CDR3 loop is CASSAGTGPYNEQFF. The CDR3 region has the DNA TGTGCCAGCAGTGCCGGGACAGGGCCCTACAATGAGCAGTTCTTC.